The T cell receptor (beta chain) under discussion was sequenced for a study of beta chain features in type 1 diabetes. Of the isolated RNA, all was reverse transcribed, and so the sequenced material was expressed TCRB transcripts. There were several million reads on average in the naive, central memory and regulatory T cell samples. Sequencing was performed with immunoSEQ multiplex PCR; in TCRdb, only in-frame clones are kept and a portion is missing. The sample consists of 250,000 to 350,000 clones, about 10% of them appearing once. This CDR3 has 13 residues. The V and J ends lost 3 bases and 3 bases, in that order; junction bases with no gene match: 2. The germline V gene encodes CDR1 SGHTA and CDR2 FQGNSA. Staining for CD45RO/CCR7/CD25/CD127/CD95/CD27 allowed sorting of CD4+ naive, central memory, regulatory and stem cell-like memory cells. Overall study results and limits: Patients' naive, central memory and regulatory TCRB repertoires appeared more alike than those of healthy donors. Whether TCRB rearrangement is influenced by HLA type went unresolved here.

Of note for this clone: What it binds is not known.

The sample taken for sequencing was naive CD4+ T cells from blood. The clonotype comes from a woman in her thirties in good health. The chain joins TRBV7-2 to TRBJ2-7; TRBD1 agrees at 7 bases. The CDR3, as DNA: TGTGCCAGCAGCTTGGGACAGTTCTACGAGCAGTACTTC. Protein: CASSLGQFYEQYF.